This is a list of T cell receptor beta chains from one sample in a study of T cell responses to AZD1222 COVID-19 vaccine. The repertoire was sequenced with immunoSEQ multiplex PCR; TCRdb's copy has only in-frame clones and lacks some. The repertoire holds around 160,000 clones, roughly 94% seen once, with approximately 4.6% in the top ten. Here the sequenced sample was peripheral blood, taken 28 days after the second AZD1222 dose. The receptors come from an adult who received the AZD1222 COVID-19 vaccine. Each CDR3 is given with its conserved first and last residue. Each record gives: V gene, clone size, CDR3 protein. A row's size may be missing; if present it is once, few, many or a size class.

TRBV2 once CASSEGLNNEQFF
TRBV7-9 - CASSFALAGPGGGDEQFF
TRBV12-5 once CASGLFDEQFF
TRBV2 - CASSEAGYGYTF
TRBV21-1 - CASAEGMNTGELFF
TRBV2 - CASSDDRDLNQPQHF
TRBV28 - CASRNNEQFF
TRBV12-3/TRBV12-4 - CASREVDNEQFF
TRBV4-1 - CASSQVLTGELFF
TRBV12-5 once CASGTGRGYTF
TRBV18 - CASSLLYQREGQANEQFF
TRBV5-4 - CASSLPTSGRVAEQYF
TRBV19 - CASSRGAGAVSYEQYF
TRBV7-9 - CASSSRGPYNEQFF
TRBV6-6 - CASSFRDSNTEAFF
TRBV4-3 - CASSPYRDSSYEQYF
TRBV14 - CASSHSGRRTSTDTQYF
TRBV10-2 - CASRLTPSGRTDTQYF
TRBV11-3 - CASSLDLDEQYF
TRBV9 - CASSAIQYSEAFF
TRBV6-5 - CASSYNRDGEQYF
TRBV3-1/TRBV3-2 - CASKDVTDTQYF
TRBV28 - CASNPTGPTPAQHF
TRBV7-8 - CASRMGGPYSNQPQHF
TRBV29-1 - CSTSGRLSTDTQYF
TRBV6-1 - CASSEDRSKVETQYF
TRBV4-3 - CASSQPGANEKLFF
TRBV7-8 - CASSSAGTTNTEAFF
TRBV5-1 - CASSWTASNEKLFF
TRBV7-9 once CASSPGESPLHF
TRBV11-1 few CASSLRYRVGEQFF
TRBV7-8 - CASSGRDRGSYEQYF
TRBV11-1 - CASSLQGQGYTF
TRBV30 - CAWSLAGGETQYF
TRBV9 - CASSVGGAYNGYTF
TRBV28 - CASSFSGGAESEQYF
TRBV6-5 - CASRNVGARDNEQFF
TRBV9 - CASSVGGSAAYYGYTF
TRBV25-1 - CASSAPGYSGNTIYF
TRBV18 - CASSPPGPQETQYF
TRBV5-6 once CASSDTGSYGYTF
TRBV6-2/TRBV6-3 - CASSYGGTSSTDTQYF
TRBV21-1 once CASSKLLTSGAQYF
TRBV5-1 - CASSTMPGPGNTEAFF
TRBV24-1 - CATSDFGTSNTDTQYF
TRBV27 - CASSLGGLTEAFF
TRBV6-4 - CASSDSVGGGYGYTF
TRBV6-5 - CASKRDADSGNTIYF
TRBV28 - CASSKTRGLNTEAFF
TRBV29-1 - CSVTTGATGETQYF
TRBV10-2 once CASSEFRGQNGYTF
TRBV30 - CAWRRGPGGYTF
TRBV19 - CASRAAGVSYEQYF
TRBV5-1 - CASSLAGNNEQYF
TRBV20-1 - CSAPQGGGYTF
TRBV30 - CAWSGAFF
TRBV2 - CASSETPGGNTEAFF
TRBV15 - CATSRWAGGDYEQYF
TRBV13 - CASSLLNFRDVKNIQYF
TRBV4-1 - CASSLGGYTDTQYF